Following are 7 T cell receptor beta chains from one sample sequenced in a study of Ad26.COV2.S vaccination and SARS-CoV-2 variants (dated by TCRdb to 2020 to 2022). The intended sense of this specimen's treatment or condition label: around 19 received Ad26.COV2.S at low or high dose, single or two shots; about five received placebo; per-sample allocation not given. Repertoires of vaccine and placebo recipients were sequenced from samples taken on day 63 after the first injection. Library generation was performed with the immunoSEQ multiplex PCR assay. TCRdb stores this immuneACCESS table with in-frame sequences only. Part of the clones is absent; in the studies checked, under half of the shortfall reflects unresolved V genes, and no reason is known for the rest. Recorded for this sample are 200,000 to 250,000 clones; approximately 88% of them occurred a single time. About 11% of the sample comes from the top ten.

The material sequenced was peripheral blood, taken in a trial of Ad26.COV2.S vaccine versus placebo. Receptors originate from a person aged 18-65 years who received the Ad26.COV2.S COVID-19 vaccine or a placebo.

V is TRBV12-3 or TRBV12-4 and J is TRBJ1-1; D not resolved. Trimming shortened V by 2 bases and J by 4 bases, and 8 bases separated the two germline ends. This CDR3 contains 13 residues. The chain's CDR3 is CASSLRPGTEAFF. The DNA for the CDR3 is TGTGCCAGCAGTTTACGACCGGGCACTGAAGCTTTCTTT.

The rearrangement joins TRBV6-5 to TRBJ1-2; possible D gene TRBD1, 5 bases. V shed 2 bases and J shed 5 bases, with 12 bases lying between them. CDR1 and CDR2 from the germline V gene are MNHEY and SVGAGI. The length of the CDR3 is 14 residues. The CDR3 here is CASSYRGPPYGYTF. Written as DNA, the CDR3 is TGTGCCAGCAGTTACCGGGGCCCTCCTTATGGCTACACCTTC.

CDR3: CASSPGTGRNNEQFF. In nucleotides, the CDR3 is TGTGCCAGCAGTCCTGGGACAGGGAGGAACAATGAGCAGTTCTTC. The chain has TRBV28 and TRBJ2-1; the match to TRBD1 covers 9 bases. From germline, CDR1 is MDHEN and CDR2 SYDVKM. The trim removed 5 bases at V and 5 bases at J, leaving 7 bases unmatched. CDR3 length: 15 amino acids.

The rearrangement joins TRBV6-5 to TRBJ1-5, with a possible D match to TRBD1 (5 bases). V was shortened by 3 bases and J by 5 bases, with 11 bases between the two germline ends. CDR1 and CDR2 (germline): MNHEY, SVGAGI. The CDR3 covers 14 residues. Written as DNA, the CDR3 is TGTGCCAGCAGTTATTCGACGGGGGATCAGCCCCAGCATTTT. Protein: CASSYSTGDQPQHF.

The rearrangement joins TRBV6-1 to TRBJ2-2; D uncertain. The CDR3 is 15 amino acids. Between the trimmed V and J ends, which lost 1 base and 0 bases, there was a span of 6 bases. CDR1 MNHNS and CDR2 SASEGT come from the germline V gene. The CDR3 DNA follows: TGTGCCAGCAGTGAAGAGGTCACGAACACCGGGGAGCTGTTTTTT. Protein: CASSEEVTNTGELFF.

The V call is TRBV7-9, the J call TRBJ1-3, with D possibly being TRBD1 (5 bases). The ends were cut back, 5 bases at V and 11 bases at J, with 16 bases in the middle. The length of the CDR3 is 13 residues. Per germline, CDR1 SEHNR and CDR2 FQNEAQ (reference sequence). CDR3 bases: TGTGCCAGCAGCAGAAGGGACGTGGAGGCCATATATTTT. It encodes CASSRRDVEAIYF.

The chain is built from TRBV5-1 and TRBJ2-1; 13 bases line up with TRBD2. After removal of 5 bases from V and 1 base from J, the junction contained 6 bases not matched to a gene. There are 17 residues in the CDR3. CDR1 is SGHRS, CDR2 YFSETQ, per germline. The CDR3, as DNA: TGCGCCAGCAGGCGACTAGCGGGAGGACCTTCCTACAATGAGCAGTTCTTC. The encoded protein is CASRRLAGGPSYNEQFF.